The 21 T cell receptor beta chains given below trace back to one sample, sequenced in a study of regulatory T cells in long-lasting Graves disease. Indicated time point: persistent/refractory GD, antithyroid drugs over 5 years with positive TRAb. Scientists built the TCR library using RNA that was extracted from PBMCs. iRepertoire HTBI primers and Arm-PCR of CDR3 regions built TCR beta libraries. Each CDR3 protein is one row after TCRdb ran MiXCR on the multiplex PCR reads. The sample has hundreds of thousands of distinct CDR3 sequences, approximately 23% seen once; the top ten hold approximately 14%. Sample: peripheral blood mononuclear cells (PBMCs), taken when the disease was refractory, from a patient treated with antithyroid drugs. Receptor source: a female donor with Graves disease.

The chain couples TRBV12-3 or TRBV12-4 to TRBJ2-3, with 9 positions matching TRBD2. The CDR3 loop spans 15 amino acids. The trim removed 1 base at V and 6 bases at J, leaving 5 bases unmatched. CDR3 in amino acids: CASSLDSGGSDTQYF. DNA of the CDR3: TGTGCCAGCAGTTTAGATAGCGGGGGATCGGATACGCAGTATTTT.

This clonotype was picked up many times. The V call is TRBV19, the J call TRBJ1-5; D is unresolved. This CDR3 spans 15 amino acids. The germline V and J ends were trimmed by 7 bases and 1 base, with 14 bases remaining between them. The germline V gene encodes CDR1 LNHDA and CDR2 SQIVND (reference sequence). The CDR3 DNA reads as TGTGCCAGTATGGTGGGAGGTGAAAGCAATCAGCCCCAGCATTTT. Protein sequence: CASMVGGESNQPQHF.

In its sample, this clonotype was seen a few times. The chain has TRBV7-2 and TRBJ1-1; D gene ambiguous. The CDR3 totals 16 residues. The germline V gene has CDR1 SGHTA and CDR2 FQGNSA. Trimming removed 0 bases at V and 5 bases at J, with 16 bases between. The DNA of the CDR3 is TGTGCCAGCAGCTTAGCGGCAGGTAATAGATTTACTGAAGCTTTCTTT. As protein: CASSLAAGNRFTEAFF.

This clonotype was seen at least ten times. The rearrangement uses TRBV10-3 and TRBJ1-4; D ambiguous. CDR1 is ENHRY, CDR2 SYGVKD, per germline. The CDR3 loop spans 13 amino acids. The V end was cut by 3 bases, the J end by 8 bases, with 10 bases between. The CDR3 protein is CAISDAQDEKLFF. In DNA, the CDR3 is TGTGCCATCAGTGACGCACAAGACGAAAAACTGTTTTTT.

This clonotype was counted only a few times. As DNA, the CDR3 is TGCGCCAGCAGCTTGCCGGGACAGGAATATGGCTACACCTTC. Translated: CASSLPGQEYGYTF. The chain has TRBV5-1 and TRBJ1-2; TRBD1 agrees at 8 bases. CDR3 length equals 14 residues. V shed 1 base, J shed 5 bases, and the junction held 4 bases outside the gene matches. Germline CDR1 SGHRS, CDR2 YFSETQ.

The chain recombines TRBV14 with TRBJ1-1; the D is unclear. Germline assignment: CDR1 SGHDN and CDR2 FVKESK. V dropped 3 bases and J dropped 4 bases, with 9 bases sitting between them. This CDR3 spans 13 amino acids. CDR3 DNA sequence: TGTGCCAGCAGCCAGACACTCGGCACTGAAGCTTTCTTT. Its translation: CASSQTLGTEAFF. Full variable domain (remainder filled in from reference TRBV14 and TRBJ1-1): EAGVTQFPSHSVIEKGQTVTLRCDPISGHDNLYWYRRVMGKEIKFLLHFVKESKQDESGMPNNRFLAERTGGTYSTLKVQPAELEDSGVYFCASSQTLGTEAFFGQGTRLTVV.

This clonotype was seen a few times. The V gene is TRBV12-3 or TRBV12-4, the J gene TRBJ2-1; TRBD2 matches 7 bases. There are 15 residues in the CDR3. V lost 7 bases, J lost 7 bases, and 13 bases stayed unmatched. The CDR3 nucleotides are TGTGCCAGCACTTTCGCTAGTGGGGGGGGAAATGAGCAGTTCTTC. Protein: CASTFASGGGNEQFF.

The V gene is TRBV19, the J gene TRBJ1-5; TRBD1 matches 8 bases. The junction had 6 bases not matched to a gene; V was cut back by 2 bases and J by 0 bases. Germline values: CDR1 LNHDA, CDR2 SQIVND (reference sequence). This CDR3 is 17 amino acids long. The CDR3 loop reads CASSIRGTGLSNQPQHF. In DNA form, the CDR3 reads TGTGCCAGTAGTATAAGGGGGACAGGTCTTAGCAATCAGCCCCAGCATTTT.

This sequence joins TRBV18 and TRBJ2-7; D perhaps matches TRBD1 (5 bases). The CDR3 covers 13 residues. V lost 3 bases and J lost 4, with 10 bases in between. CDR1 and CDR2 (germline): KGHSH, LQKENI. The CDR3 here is CASSPQQGYEQYF. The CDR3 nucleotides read TGTGCCAGCTCACCCCAGCAGGGTTACGAGCAGTACTTC.

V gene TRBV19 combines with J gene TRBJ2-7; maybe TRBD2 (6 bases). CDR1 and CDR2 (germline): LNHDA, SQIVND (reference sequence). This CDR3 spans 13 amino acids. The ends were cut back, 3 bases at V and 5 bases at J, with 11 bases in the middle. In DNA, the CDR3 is TGTGCCAGTAGTATCTCCGGGGGAGACGAGCAGTACTTC. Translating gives CASSISGGDEQYF.

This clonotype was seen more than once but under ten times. As DNA, the CDR3 is TGTGCCACCAGTGATCCTGGGTTCGGGGAGCTGTTTTTT. Amino acids: CATSDPGFGELFF. The chain links TRBV24-1 to TRBJ2-2; D is unclear. V gave up 3 bases and J gave up 7 bases, with 8 bases separating them. This CDR3 comprises 13 residues. CDR1 KGHDR and CDR2 SFDVKD come from the germline V gene.

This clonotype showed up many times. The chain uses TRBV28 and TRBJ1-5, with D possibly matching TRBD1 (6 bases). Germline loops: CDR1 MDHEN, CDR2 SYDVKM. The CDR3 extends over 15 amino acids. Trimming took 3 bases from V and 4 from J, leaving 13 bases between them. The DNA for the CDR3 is TGTGCCAGCAGTTTCCTCGGACAGAATAATCAGCCCCAGCATTTT. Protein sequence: CASSFLGQNNQPQHF.

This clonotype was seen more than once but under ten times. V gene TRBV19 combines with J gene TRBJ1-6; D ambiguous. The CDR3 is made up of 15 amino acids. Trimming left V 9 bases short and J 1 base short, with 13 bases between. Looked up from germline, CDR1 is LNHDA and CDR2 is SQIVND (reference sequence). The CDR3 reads CASRGSRSYNSPLHF. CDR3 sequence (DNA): TGTGCCAGCCGAGGGAGTAGGTCCTATAATTCACCCCTCCACTTT. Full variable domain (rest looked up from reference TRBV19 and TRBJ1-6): DGGITQSPKYLFRKEGQNVTLSCEQNLNHDAMYWYRQDPGQGLRLIYYSQIVNDFQKGDIAEGYSVSREKKESFPLTVTSAQKNPTAFYLCASRGSRSYNSPLHFGNGTRLTVT.

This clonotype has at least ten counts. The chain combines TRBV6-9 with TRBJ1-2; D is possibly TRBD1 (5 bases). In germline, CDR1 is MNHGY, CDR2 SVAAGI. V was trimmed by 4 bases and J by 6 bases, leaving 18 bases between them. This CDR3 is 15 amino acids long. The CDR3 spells CASSSTSGPADGYTF. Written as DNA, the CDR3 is TGTGCCAGCAGTTCTACCTCGGGGCCGGCGGATGGCTACACCTTC.

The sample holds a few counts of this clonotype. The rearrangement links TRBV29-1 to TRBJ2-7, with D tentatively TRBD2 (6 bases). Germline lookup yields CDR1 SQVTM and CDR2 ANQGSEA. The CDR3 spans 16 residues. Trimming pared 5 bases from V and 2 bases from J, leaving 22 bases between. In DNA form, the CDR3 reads TGCAGCGTTAGCACCAGCGGGCGCAGGAGTACCTACGAGCAGTACTTC. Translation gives CSVSTSGRRSTYEQYF.

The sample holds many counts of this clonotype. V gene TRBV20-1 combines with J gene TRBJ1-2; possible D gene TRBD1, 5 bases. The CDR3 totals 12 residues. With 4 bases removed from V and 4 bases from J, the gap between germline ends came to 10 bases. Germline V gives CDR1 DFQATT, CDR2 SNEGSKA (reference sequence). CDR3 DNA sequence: TGCAGTGCTACAAACCAGGGCTATGGCTACACCTTC. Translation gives CSATNQGYGYTF.

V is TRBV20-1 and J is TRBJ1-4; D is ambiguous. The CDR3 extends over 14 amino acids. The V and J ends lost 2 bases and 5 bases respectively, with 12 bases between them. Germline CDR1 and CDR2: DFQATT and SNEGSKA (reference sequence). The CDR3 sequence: CSARRLGSNEKLFF. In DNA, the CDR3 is TGCAGTGCTAGAAGGTTGGGCTCCAATGAAAAACTGTTTTTT.

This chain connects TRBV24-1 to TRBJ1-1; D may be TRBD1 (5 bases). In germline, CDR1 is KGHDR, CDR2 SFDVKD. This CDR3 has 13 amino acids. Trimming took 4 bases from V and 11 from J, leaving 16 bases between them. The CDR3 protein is CATSDPVRGGAFF. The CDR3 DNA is TGTGCCACCAGTGACCCCGTCCGGGGGGGGGCTTTCTTT.

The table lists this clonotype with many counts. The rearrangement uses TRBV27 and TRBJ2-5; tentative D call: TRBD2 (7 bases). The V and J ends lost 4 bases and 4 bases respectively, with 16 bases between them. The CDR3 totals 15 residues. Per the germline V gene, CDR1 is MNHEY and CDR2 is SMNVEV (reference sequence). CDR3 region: CASSSTSGEGETQYF. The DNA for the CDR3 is TGTGCCAGCAGTTCAACATCAGGGGAGGGAGAGACCCAGTACTTC.

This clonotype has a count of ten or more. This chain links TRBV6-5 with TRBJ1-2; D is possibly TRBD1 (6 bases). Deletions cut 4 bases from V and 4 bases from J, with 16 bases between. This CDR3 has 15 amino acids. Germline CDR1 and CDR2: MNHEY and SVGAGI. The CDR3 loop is CASSFGQRLFYGYTF. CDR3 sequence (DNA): TGTGCCAGCAGTTTTGGACAGAGACTGTTCTATGGCTACACCTTC.

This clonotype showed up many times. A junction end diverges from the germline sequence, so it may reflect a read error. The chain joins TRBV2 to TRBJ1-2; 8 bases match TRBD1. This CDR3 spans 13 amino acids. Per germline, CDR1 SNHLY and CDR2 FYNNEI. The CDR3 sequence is CASCDRGEYGYTF. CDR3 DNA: TGTGCCAGCTGTGACAGGGGAGAATATGGCTACACCTTC.